This passage covers 12 T cell receptor beta chains from one sample sequenced in a study. In TCRdb, the 5' RACE reads were re-called with MiXCR into one record per CDR3 protein. Here the sample spans roughly 52,000 distinct CDR3 sequences, roughly 15% being singletons. Sequencing was carried out using naive CD4+ T cells sorted from blood. As to subset: naive CD4+ T cells, CD4+CD45RA+CD25-. All receptors derive from a female donor with breast cancer.

The gene calls are TRBV5-1 and TRBJ2-5, with TRBD2 matching over 8 bases. Germline V gene data show CDR1 as SGHRS and CDR2 as YFSETQ. V shed 4 bases, J shed 9 bases, and the junction held 8 bases outside the gene matches. The CDR3 has 13 residues. CDR3 amino acids: CASSVSGTEAQYF. The CDR3 coding sequence is TGCGCCAGCAGCGTTAGCGGGACTGAGGCCCAGTACTTC.

Concerning this clonotype itself: One end of the junction does not line up with germline, which may come from a read error. This sequence joins TRBV20-1 and TRBJ2-6; possible D gene TRBD1, 5 bases. Per germline, CDR1 DFQATT and CDR2 SNEGSKA (reference sequence). This CDR3 spans 13 amino acids. In DNA form, the CDR3 reads TGCAGTGCTAGAAAGCCTGGGGCCAACGTCCTGGCTTTC. Its protein is CSARKPGANVLAF.

V gene TRBV5-1 combines with J gene TRBJ1-2, with a possible D match to TRBD1 (5 bases). Germline values: CDR1 SGHRS, CDR2 YFSETQ. V shed 2 bases and J shed 0 bases, with 8 bases lying between them. The CDR3 has 14 amino acids. The DNA for the CDR3 is TGCGCCAGCAGCTTACCAGGGTCTAACTATGGCTACACCTTC. Translating gives CASSLPGSNYGYTF.

This clonotype was counted ten times or more. The CDR3 DNA follows: TGTGCCAGCAGCGGGGGGTTGGGAAAGACCCAGTACTTC. Translated, it gives CASSGGLGKTQYF. V is TRBV9 and J is TRBJ2-5; either TRBD1 or TRBD2 may supply D (5 bases each). The CDR3 totals 13 residues. V was trimmed by 3 bases and J by 6 bases, leaving 12 bases between them. Germline lookup yields CDR1 SGDLS and CDR2 YYNGEE.

This clonotype was seen a few times. The V gene is TRBV4-1, the J gene TRBJ1-1, with a tentative D call TRBD1 (5 bases). CDR1 and CDR2 from the germline V gene are MGHRA and YSYEKL. V lost 1 base to trimming and J lost 10 bases, with 13 bases between them. The CDR3 has 13 amino acids. As DNA, the CDR3 is TGCGCCAGCAGCCAAGGGCTGGGGACCGGAGCTTTCTTT. Translated, it gives CASSQGLGTGAFF.

This clonotype has a handful of counts. The V and J genes are TRBV7-8 and TRBJ1-5; tentative D call: TRBD1 (6 bases). The CDR3 extends over 15 amino acids. The V gene's germline CDR1 is SGHVS and CDR2 FQNEAQ. Trimming removed 1 base from V and 4 bases from J, with 11 bases in between. The CDR3 spells CASSLDRVGNQPQHF. The CDR3 DNA sequence: TGTGCCAGCAGCTTAGACAGGGTGGGGAATCAGCCCCAGCATTTT.

The rearrangement links TRBV2 to TRBJ2-5; the match to TRBD1 covers 7 bases. The CDR3 consists of 13 residues. CDR1 is SNHLY and CDR2 is FYNNEI in the germline V gene. The J segment lost 4 bases and the V segment lost 6 bases, leaving 5 bases of the junction unmatched. In nucleotides, the CDR3 is TGTGCCAGCAGCGTACAGGGGCGAGAGACCCAGTACTTC. Translated: CASSVQGRETQYF.

This clonotype was seen ten or more times. This chain joins TRBV10-3 and TRBJ1-1; D is perhaps TRBD1 (6 bases). The ends were cut back, 4 bases at V and 3 bases at J, with 9 bases in the middle. There are 13 residues in the CDR3. Germline V lookup: CDR1 ENHRY, CDR2 SYGVKD. The CDR3 nucleotides read TGTGCCATCAGTGGACAGGCTTACACTGAAGCTTTCTTT. Translation: CAISGQAYTEAFF.

In this sample, this clonotype turned up a few times. The V and J genes are TRBV28 and TRBJ2-4, with D perhaps TRBD1 (5 bases). The CDR3 contains 14 residues. Trimming took 5 bases from V and 1 from J, leaving 9 bases between them. Germline CDR1 reads MDHEN; CDR2 reads SYDVKM. This CDR3 reads CASSETDAKNIQYF. DNA of the CDR3: TGTGCCAGCAGTGAGACAGATGCCAAAAACATTCAGTACTTC. The whole variable domain, remainder taken from reference TRBV28 and TRBJ2-4, is DVKVTQSSRYLVKRTGEKVFLECVQDMDHENMFWYRQDPGLGLRLIYFSYDVKMKEKGDIPEGYSVSREKKERFSLILESASTNQTSMYLCASSETDAKNIQYFGAGTRLSVL.

This clonotype was seen repeatedly, ten times or more. The chain recombines TRBV20-1 with TRBJ1-2; D is unclear. This CDR3 is built from 11 residues. With 4 bases removed from V and 4 bases from J, the gap between germline ends came to 7 bases. In germline, CDR1 is DFQATT, CDR2 SNEGSKA (reference sequence). The CDR3 DNA is TGCAGTGCTATAGGGAGCTATGGCTACACCTTC. Translated, it gives CSAIGSYGYTF.

The chain joins TRBV5-1 to TRBJ2-3; either TRBD1 or TRBD2 may supply D (5 bases each). This CDR3 has 15 amino acids. The germline V gene encodes CDR1 SGHRS and CDR2 YFSETQ. V lost 0 bases to trimming and J lost 5 bases, with 13 bases between them. The CDR3 DNA sequence: TGCGCCAGCAGCTTGGCCGGGATTGGGGGAGATACGCAGTATTTT. Its protein product is CASSLAGIGGDTQYF. The complete variable domain, with remaining parts taken from reference TRBV5-1 and TRBJ2-3, reads KAGVTQTPRYLIKTRGQQVTLSCSPISGHRSVSWYQQTPGQGLQFLFEYFSETQRNKGNFPGRFSGRQFSNSRSEMNVSTLELGDSALYLCASSLAGIGGDTQYFGPGTRLTVL.

This clonotype was observed at least ten times. V gene TRBV29-1 combines with J gene TRBJ2-5, with 8 bases lining up with TRBD2. V was pared by 6 bases and J by 5 bases, with 8 bases of the junction left unmatched. CDR1 SQVTM and CDR2 ANQGSEA come from the germline V gene. There are 13 residues in the CDR3. CDR3 residues: CSVQAGALETQYF. In DNA form, the CDR3 reads TGCAGCGTCCAAGCGGGAGCCCTTGAGACCCAGTACTTC.